This is a list of T cell receptor beta chains from one sample in a study of blood T cell repertoires in COVID-19. Here immunoSEQ multiplex PCR was the method, and the copy in TCRdb shows in-frame clones only, minus some. The sample shows some 73,000 clones, approximately 86% of them seen only once. Specimen: peripheral blood. Receptor source: a man older than 75 with COVID-19, enrolled during active disease. The CDR3 runs from the conserved cysteine through the conserved F or W. Each record gives: D gene, clone size, V gene, J gene, CDR3 protein, CDR3 DNA. The D gene is left open where the match is weak. Only part of the rows carry a size: once, few, many, or a class if the clone is expanded.

>.|.|TRBV5-1|TRBJ2-7
CASSAGAGGGGEQYF
TGCGCCAGCAGCGCGGGGGCAGGAGGAGGAGGGGAGCAGTACTTC
>.|.|TRBV28|TRBJ1-1
CASSLALGGASNTEAFF
TGTGCCAGCAGTTTAGCTTTAGGGGGGGCTTCGAACACTGAAGCTTTCTTT
>.|few|TRBV5-1|TRBJ1-1
CASSLAGNMNTEAFF
TGCGCCAGCAGCTTGGCAGGGAATATGAACACTGAAGCTTTCTTT
>TRBD1|few|TRBV7-9|TRBJ1-2
CASSLGTGGRYGYTF
TGTGCCAGCAGCTTGGGGACAGGGGGCCGGTATGGCTACACCTTC
>TRBD1|.|TRBV27|TRBJ2-7
CASSLPAGGVYEQYF
TGTGCCAGCAGTTTACCCGCAGGGGGCGTCTACGAGCAGTACTTC
>.|.|TRBV10-3|TRBJ1-5
CAISEGTLFNQPQHF
TGTGCCATCAGTGAGGGGACACTTTTCAATCAGCCCCAGCATTTT
>.|few|TRBV29-1|TRBJ2-7
CSVEGGYKYEQYF
TGCAGCGTTGAAGGGGGCTACAAGTACGAGCAGTACTTC
>TRBD2|few|TRBV24-1|TRBJ2-1
CATSDSGRGGRREQFF
TGTGCCACCAGTGATTCTGGGCGGGGGGGCCGGAGAGAGCAGTTCTTC
>TRBD2|once|TRBV10-3|TRBJ2-1
CAIYSGGTYNEQFF
TGTGCCATTTATAGCGGGGGGACTTACAATGAGCAGTTCTTC
>.|.|TRBV5-1|TRBJ1-1
CASSLDPGGSPFF
TGCGCCAGCAGCTTGGACCCGGGAGGGAGTCCTTTCTTT
>.|.|TRBV4-1|TRBJ1-4
CASSQDRKGVTTNEKLFF
TGCGCCAGCAGCCAAGATCGGAAGGGGGTAACAACTAATGAAAAACTGTTTTTT
>.|.|TRBV6-5|TRBJ1-5
CASNGQLNQPQHF
TGTGCCAGCAATGGACAGCTTAATCAGCCCCAGCATTTT
>.|once|TRBV6-5|TRBJ1-1
CASSYSFSGRNTEAFF
TGTGCCAGCAGTTACTCGTTCTCAGGGCGCAACACTGAAGCTTTCTTT
>.|.|TRBV5-5|TRBJ1-6
CASSLGQSAGSYNSPLHF
TGTGCCAGCAGCTTGGGACAGTCCGCCGGCTCCTATAATTCACCCCTCCACTTT
>.|.|TRBV28|TRBJ1-2
CASSPDTYGYTF
TGTGCCAGCAGTCCAGACACCTATGGCTACACCTTC
>TRBD1|.|TRBV6-6|TRBJ2-2
CASSYPPDRGTGELFF
TGTGCCAGCAGTTACCCCCCCGACAGGGGCACCGGGGAGCTGTTTTTT
>.|.|TRBV5-6|TRBJ1-1
CASSLRTAPNTEAFF
TGTGCCAGCAGCTTGCGGACAGCTCCGAACACTGAAGCTTTCTTT
>TRBD2|.|TRBV6-6|TRBJ2-7
CATSGGGYEQYF
TGTGCCACCTCCGGGGGGGGCTACGAGCAGTACTTC
>.|.|TRBV3-1/TRBV3-2|TRBJ2-7
CASSLGLHYEQYF
TGTGCCAGCAGTTTGGGACTTCACTACGAGCAGTACTTC
>TRBD1|.|TRBV9|TRBJ1-1
CASSDGTVRTEAFF
TGTGCCAGCAGCGACGGGACAGTCAGGACTGAAGCTTTCTTT
>TRBD1|.|TRBV5-1|TRBJ1-1
CASSLGDRANTEAFF
TGCGCCAGCAGCTTGGGGGACAGGGCGAACACTGAAGCTTTCTTT
>TRBD1|.|TRBV29-1|TRBJ1-2
CSVWTGNYGYTF
TGCAGCGTATGGACAGGGAACTATGGCTACACCTTC
>.|.|TRBV10-1|TRBJ2-2
CASSATQTGELFF
TGCGCCAGCAGCGCCACTCAAACCGGGGAGCTGTTTTTT
>TRBD1|.|TRBV27|TRBJ2-7
CASSVDRGSYEQYF
TGTGCCAGCAGTGTGGACAGGGGTTCCTACGAGCAGTACTTC
>TRBD1|.|TRBV2|TRBJ1-6
CASSPQGGLNSPLHF
TGTGCCAGCAGTCCACAAGGGGGCCTGAATTCACCCCTCCACTTT
>TRBD1|.|TRBV5-1|TRBJ1-1
CASSLEGQDTEAFF
TGCGCCAGCAGCTTGGAGGGACAGGACACTGAAGCTTTCTTT
>.|.|TRBV7-3|TRBJ1-5
CASSLTGDKPQHF
TGTGCCAGCAGCTTAACAGGGGACAAGCCCCAGCATTTT
>TRBD1|few|TRBV19|TRBJ1-1
CASMGSTGLDTEAFF
TGTGCCAGTATGGGATCGACAGGGTTGGACACTGAAGCTTTCTTT
>.|.|TRBV4-3|TRBJ2-1
CASSQDWTGRANEQFF
TGCGCCAGCAGCCAAGATTGGACAGGGAGGGCAAATGAGCAGTTCTTC
>.|few|TRBV5-4|TRBJ2-7
CASSDLQGSNEQYF
TGTGCCAGCAGCGATTTGCAGGGAAGTAACGAGCAGTACTTC
>TRBD2|.|TRBV6-5|TRBJ2-5
CASRLAGIQETQYF
TGTGCCAGCAGGCTAGCGGGGATTCAAGAGACCCAGTACTTC
>.|.|TRBV5-1|TRBJ1-6
CASGKANNSPLHF
TGCGCCTCAGGGAAGGCAAATAATTCACCCCTCCACTTT
>TRBD1|few|TRBV6-6|TRBJ1-2
CASNRTPGQPGGDGYTF
TGTGCCAGCAATCGAACGCCGGGACAGCCAGGAGGGGATGGCTACACCTTC
>.|.|TRBV5-1|TRBJ2-2
CASSLGPGYGELFF
TGCGCCAGCAGCTTGGGTCCCGGGTACGGGGAGCTGTTTTTT
>.|.|TRBV4-3|TRBJ1-2
CASSQGTGGGYGYTF
TGCGCCAGCAGCCAAGGCACGGGAGGGGGTTATGGCTACACCTTC
>.|.|TRBV5-8|TRBJ2-7
CASSSIYEQYF
TGTGCCAGCAGCTCAATCTACGAGCAGTACTTC
>TRBD1|.|TRBV27|TRBJ1-1
CASSLRGTVRFMNTEAFF
TGTGCCAGCAGTTTAAGGGGGACAGTACGCTTCATGAACACTGAAGCTTTCTTT
>.|.|TRBV2|TRBJ1-1
CASSGDFPEAFF
TGTGCCAGCAGTGGGGACTTCCCTGAAGCTTTCTTT